What follows are 24 T cell receptor beta chains derived from one specimen sequenced in a study of blood T cell repertoires in COVID-19 (dated by TCRdb to about 2020). The library was made by the immunoSEQ multiplex PCR assay. TCRdb limited this immuneACCESS table to in-frame rearrangements with V and J called. A share of clones is missing; checked studies link under half to unresolved V genes, and the rest is unexplained. The sample profile shows 380,000 or so clones; around 90% of them were found once. The top ten hold around 2.1% of the sample. Sequenced material: PBMCs or T cells enriched from blood (not recorded which). Receptors were obtained from a woman aged 40 to 50 with acute COVID-19.

The chain recombines TRBV5-4 with TRBJ1-1, with no clear D. Trimming removed 2 bases from V and 8 bases from J, with 13 bases in between. Germline CDR1 and CDR2: SGHNT and YYREEE (reference sequence). CDR3 length: 13 residues. This CDR3 reads CASSFPSVSEAFF. CDR3 nucleotides: TGTGCCAGCAGCTTCCCTTCAGTGTCAGAAGCTTTCTTT.

This clone was detected only once. The chain is built from TRBV18 and TRBJ2-1, with 13 nucleotides matching TRBD2. Germline V lookup: CDR1 KGHSH, CDR2 LQKENI. The CDR3 is 17 amino acids. Trimming at V came to 4 bases and at J to 1 base, leaving 4 bases not matched to a gene. The CDR3 region is CASSRLTSGGSYNEQFF. Here the CDR3 DNA reads TGTGCCAGCTCACGATTGACTAGCGGGGGGTCCTACAATGAGCAGTTCTTC.

The chain carries TRBV13 and TRBJ2-7; 7 bases fit TRBD2. Germline loops: CDR1 PRHDT, CDR2 FYEKMQ (reference sequence). The length of the CDR3 is 13 residues. V dropped 4 bases and J dropped 6; count of bases not matched to a gene: 6. The CDR3 DNA sequence: TGTGCCAGCAGCTCAGGACTAGAGGCCGAGCAGTACTTC. Its translation: CASSSGLEAEQYF.

Concerning this clone: Other DNA sequences in this sample translate to the same CDR3. This rearrangement joins TRBV30 to TRBJ1-1, with D possibly being TRBD1 (5 bases). Per the germline V gene, CDR1 is GTSNPN and CDR2 is SVGIG (reference sequence). The length of the CDR3 is 13 residues. The V and J ends lost 1 base and 0 bases respectively, with 6 bases between them. CDR3 DNA sequence: TGTGCCTGGAGTGCAGGGATGAACACTGAAGCTTTCTTT. It translates to CAWSAGMNTEAFF. The variable domain in full, completed from reference TRBV30 and TRBJ1-1, reads SQTIHQWPATLVQPVGSPLSLECTVEGTSNPNLYWYRQAAGRGLQLLFYSVGIGQISSEVPQNLSASRPQDRQFILSSKKLLLSDSGFYLCAWSAGMNTEAFFGQGTRLTVV.

The rearrangement uses TRBV30 and TRBJ2-7, with D perhaps TRBD1 (6 bases). The CDR3 is 12 amino acids. Looked up from germline, CDR1 is GTSNPN and CDR2 is SVGIG (reference sequence). V was clipped by 6 bases and J by 1 base, with 10 bases between them. The CDR3 loop reads CACQTGSYEQYF. DNA of the CDR3: TGTGCCTGTCAAACAGGGTCCTACGAGCAGTACTTC.

The chain is built from TRBV18 and TRBJ2-1; 8 bases match TRBD2. Germline V gene data show CDR1 as KGHSH and CDR2 as LQKENI. CDR3 length: 16 amino acids. Unmatched junction bases numbered 2, after V lost 1 base and J lost 0 bases. CDR3 residues: CASSPLAGSSYNEQFF. The CDR3 DNA follows: TGTGCCAGCTCACCACTAGCGGGGAGCTCCTACAATGAGCAGTTCTTC.

This chain connects TRBV29-1 to TRBJ1-3, with 8 positions matching TRBD1. V was clipped by 2 bases and J by 1 base; unmatched bases: 1. The CDR3 runs 14 residues. Per the germline V gene, CDR1 is SQVTM and CDR2 is ANQGSEA. CDR3 nucleotide sequence: TGCAGCGTTGAACGGACAGGGTCTGGAAACACCATATATTTT. Its translation: CSVERTGSGNTIYF.

The rearrangement uses TRBV14 and TRBJ1-2; D gene uncertain. Trimming left V 4 bases short and J 2 bases short, with 8 bases between. This CDR3 has 13 residues. The germline gives CDR1 SGHDN, CDR2 FVKESK. The DNA of the CDR3 is TGTGCCAGCAGCCTGACCGGGAACTATGGCTACACCTTC. Its translation is CASSLTGNYGYTF.

This rearrangement joins TRBV6-5 to TRBJ2-7, with 9 nucleotides matching TRBD2. The junction had 10 bases not matched to a gene; V was cut back by 8 bases and J by 2 bases. In germline, CDR1 is MNHEY, CDR2 SVGAGI. The CDR3 is made up of 15 amino acids. The CDR3 coding sequence is TGTGCCAGCCCCTCGGAGCTAGCGGGAACCTACGAGCAGTACTTC. Protein: CASPSELAGTYEQYF.

V and J are TRBV27 and TRBJ2-7; 9 nucleotides match TRBD2. The CDR3 is made up of 14 amino acids. The trim removed 2 bases at V and 7 bases at J, leaving 6 bases unmatched. Germline V gene sequence: CDR1 MNHEY, CDR2 SMNVEV (reference sequence). The chain's CDR3 is CASSLGGGAREQYF. DNA for the CDR3: TGTGCCAGCAGTTTAGGCGGGGGGGCAAGGGAGCAGTACTTC.

This clone occurred a few times. The chain uses TRBV4-1 and TRBJ1-3; the match to TRBD1 covers 9 bases. CDR3 length equals 15 residues. In germline, CDR1 is MGHRA, CDR2 YSYEKL. V gave up 3 bases and J gave up 4 bases; unmatched junction bases: 4. The CDR3 here is CASSHGQGWGNTIYF. CDR3 DNA sequence: TGCGCCAGCAGCCACGGACAGGGGTGGGGAAACACCATATATTTT.

This clone has only a few counts. The chain carries TRBV29-1 and TRBJ2-4, with 7 bases identical to TRBD1. V dropped 7 bases and J dropped 12; count of bases not matched to a gene: 12. The CDR3 consists of 12 residues. Per the germline V gene, CDR1 is SQVTM and CDR2 is ANQGSEA. Here the CDR3 DNA reads TGCAGCGCGGGGATTGGGACAGTGAATCAGTACTTC. This codes for CSAGIGTVNQYF.

This chain uses TRBV6-1 with TRBJ1-2; 7 nucleotides agree with TRBD1. Germline CDR1 is MNHNS and CDR2 is SASEGT. The length of the CDR3 is 15 residues. The V segment lost 1 base and the J segment 0 bases; nucleotides outside the gene matches: 2. The chain's CDR3 is CASSEGTGPNYGYTF. CDR3 coding DNA: TGTGCCAGCAGTGAAGGGACAGGACCTAACTATGGCTACACCTTC.

The chain couples TRBV29-1 to TRBJ1-2; 8 bases fit TRBD1. V dropped 5 bases and J dropped 2; count of bases not matched to a gene: 4. In germline, CDR1 is SQVTM, CDR2 ANQGSEA. CDR3 length: 13 residues. The CDR3 bases are TGCAGCGTTAACAGGGGGACAAACTATGGCTACACCTTC. Amino acids: CSVNRGTNYGYTF.

The chain is built from TRBV2 and TRBJ1-1; D uncertain. Germline CDR1 reads SNHLY; CDR2 reads FYNNEI. The CDR3 length is 15 residues. V was trimmed by 3 bases and J by 1 base, leaving 12 bases between them. The CDR3 DNA sequence: TGTGCCAGCAGTGAGTTTAGCCGAGGGAACACTGAAGCTTTCTTT. Protein product: CASSEFSRGNTEAFF.

As to this clone: The same CDR3 arises from other DNA sequences in this sample as well. This rearrangement joins TRBV18 to TRBJ1-2, with TRBD1 identical over 12 bases. The CDR3 is made up of 15 amino acids. The V gene end was trimmed by 3 bases and the J gene end by 3 bases; junction bases not matched to a gene: 2. CDR1 KGHSH and CDR2 LQKENI come from the germline V gene. CDR3 nucleotide sequence: TGTGCCAGCTCACCGGGACAGGGGGCTTACTATGGCTACACCTTC. Encoded protein: CASSPGQGAYYGYTF.

The V gene is TRBV19, the J gene TRBJ1-1; 7 bases are shared with TRBD1. J was trimmed by 2 bases and V by 5 bases; bases with no gene match: 14. The length of the CDR3 is 17 residues. CDR1 is LNHDA and CDR2 is SQIVND in the germline V gene (reference sequence). The CDR3 protein is CASSSPGQLIRNTEAFF. The CDR3 nucleotides are TGTGCCAGTAGTTCACCGGGACAGCTAATTAGAAACACTGAAGCTTTCTTT.

This rearrangement joins TRBV7-6 to TRBJ2-1, with 9 bases matching TRBD1. Trimming at V came to 2 bases and at J to 6 bases, leaving 11 bases not matched to a gene. The CDR3 is 17 residues long. Germline V gene sequence: CDR1 SGHVS, CDR2 FNYEAQ. CDR3 sequence (DNA): TGTGCCAGCAGCTTATCCTGGCGGGGACAGGGTTTCAATGAGCAGTTCTTC. It codes for CASSLSWRGQGFNEQFF.

The V and J genes are TRBV24-1 and TRBJ2-3; tentative D call: TRBD2 (5 bases). CDR3 length: 13 residues. CDR1 is KGHDR and CDR2 is SFDVKD in the germline V gene. Trimming shortened V by 5 bases and J by 2 bases, and 7 bases separated the two germline ends. The CDR3 coding sequence is TGTGCCACCAGTGTGGAGGCCACAGATACGCAGTATTTT. It codes for CATSVEATDTQYF.

The chain has TRBV19 and TRBJ2-6, with a tentative D call TRBD2 (6 bases). The CDR3 is 15 residues long. Germline CDR1 reads LNHDA; CDR2 reads SQIVND (reference sequence). Trimming shortened V by 6 bases and J by 2 bases, and 11 bases separated the two germline ends. CDR3 amino acids: CASRTPGAGANVLTF. Written as DNA, the CDR3 is TGTGCCAGTAGGACCCCGGGGGCTGGGGCCAACGTCCTGACTTTC.

This clone was seen ten or more times. This chain links TRBV10-2 with TRBJ1-5; D remains ambiguous. Trimming cost V 2 bases and J 9 bases, with 11 bases left between them. The V gene's germline CDR1 is WSHSY and CDR2 SAAADI. CDR3 length equals 13 residues. CDR3 nucleotides: TGCGCCAGCAGTGAGGGCGAGGGATGGCCCCAGCATTTT. It codes for CASSEGEGWPQHF.

The genes are TRBV30 and TRBJ2-1; 8 bases align to TRBD1. Per the germline V gene, CDR1 is GTSNPN and CDR2 is SVGIG (reference sequence). After removal of 3 bases from V and 7 bases from J, the junction contained 5 bases not matched to a gene. The CDR3 length is 13 residues. CDR3 in amino acids: CAWSFQGANEQFF. CDR3 coding DNA: TGTGCCTGGAGCTTTCAGGGGGCAAATGAGCAGTTCTTC.

The V and J genes are TRBV10-2 and TRBJ2-7; 9 bases are shared with TRBD2. This CDR3 has 15 residues. Losses at the gene ends were 3 bases for V and 3 bases for J; bases not matched to a gene: 6. Germline V gene lookup returns CDR1 WSHSY and CDR2 SAAADI. The CDR3 loop is CASSESAGGSYEQYF. In DNA, the CDR3 is TGCGCCAGCAGTGAATCGGCGGGGGGGAGCTACGAGCAGTACTTC.

V usage is TRBV5-1 and J usage is TRBJ1-2, with 8 bases fitting TRBD1. Looked up from germline, CDR1 is SGHRS and CDR2 is YFSETQ. CDR3 length: 14 residues. Germline trimming cut 4 bases from V and 0 bases from J; bases unmatched to any gene: 2. The CDR3 region has the DNA TGCGCCAGCAGCGGACAGGGCCCTAACTATGGCTACACCTTC. This encodes CASSGQGPNYGYTF.